One sample yielded the 22 T cell receptor beta chains listed below, sequenced in a study of cytomegalovirus exposure and HLA in healthy donors (dated by TCRdb to about 2017). Libraries were constructed by the immunoSEQ multiplex PCR assay. For the multiplex PCR, a mixture combining 60 forward primers for TCR Vbeta segments and 13 reverse primers for TCR Jbeta segments was used. The source is immuneACCESS, and TCRdb retained only in-frame sequences with V and J called. Part of the clones is not carried over; for the studies checked, unresolved V genes explain less than half of this, and the remainder is unexplained. The sample table records about 160,000 clones; almost 80% of these occur just once. About 1.3% of the sample rests with the top ten. The sequenced material came from PBMCs. The origin of the receptors is a man aged 25 to 40 in good health and CMV-seronegative.

V gene TRBV9 combines with J gene TRBJ1-2, with TRBD1 matching 7 bases. V was pared by 4 bases and J by 4 bases, with 4 bases of the junction left unmatched. Germline CDR1 and CDR2: SGDLS and YYNGEE. The CDR3 loop spans 13 amino acids. The CDR3 spells CASSLGQVYGYTF. Written as DNA, the CDR3 is TGTGCCAGCAGCCTCGGACAGGTCTATGGCTACACCTTC.

This clone was recorded a few times. This chain connects TRBV5-1 to TRBJ2-5, with 9 bases matching TRBD1. CDR1 and CDR2 from the germline V gene are SGHRS and YFSETQ. V shed 4 bases, J shed 5 bases, and the junction held 12 bases outside the gene matches. The CDR3 has 16 residues. The CDR3: CASSHGDRAGIETQYF. The DNA for the CDR3 is TGCGCCAGCAGCCACGGGGACAGGGCCGGTATCGAGACCCAGTACTTC.

V usage is TRBV11-2 and J usage is TRBJ1-2; 9 nucleotides line up with TRBD1. This CDR3 spans 14 amino acids. The germline V gene encodes CDR1 SGHAT and CDR2 FQNNGV. V lost 5 bases, J lost 4 bases, and 5 bases stayed unmatched. The CDR3 loop is CASSPGQGIYGYTF. In DNA, the CDR3 is TGTGCCAGCAGCCCCGGACAGGGGATCTATGGCTACACCTTC.

This clone showed up just once. The chain joins TRBV5-1 to TRBJ2-1; TRBD2 agrees at 11 bases. The CDR3 runs to 17 residues. Germline-derived CDR1 and CDR2 are SGHRS and YFSETQ. J lost 8 bases, V lost 1 base, and 11 bases had no gene match. Here the CDR3 reads CASSLWTSGSSSDEQFF. In DNA form, the CDR3 reads TGCGCCAGCAGCTTGTGGACTAGCGGGTCATCTAGTGATGAGCAGTTCTTC. The whole variable domain, remainder taken from reference TRBV5-1 and TRBJ2-1, is KAGVTQTPRYLIKTRGQQVTLSCSPISGHRSVSWYQQTPGQGLQFLFEYFSETQRNKGNFPGRFSGRQFSNSRSEMNVSTLELGDSALYLCASSLWTSGSSSDEQFFGPGTRLTVL.

The chain couples TRBV7-9 to TRBJ1-3; no reliable D call. The V end was cut by 1 base, the J end by 2 bases, with 6 bases between. Looked up from germline, CDR1 is SEHNR and CDR2 is FQNEAQ (reference sequence). The CDR3 length is 14 residues. CDR3 DNA sequence: TGTGCCAGCAGCTTAGGGAGCCCTGGAAACACCATATATTTT. It codes for CASSLGSPGNTIYF.

The chain recombines TRBV10-2 with TRBJ2-7; a possible D gene is TRBD2 (7 bases). The CDR3 totals 14 residues. V lost 4 bases and J lost 4, with 14 bases in between. Germline-derived CDR1 and CDR2 are WSHSY and SAAADI. The CDR3 DNA reads as TGCGCCAGCAGTGTAGGAGGGGGGGCATACGAGCAGTACTTC. It specifies CASSVGGGAYEQYF.

The chain employs TRBV4-1 and TRBJ2-2; D might be TRBD2 (5 bases). Germline V gene data show CDR1 as MGHRA and CDR2 as YSYEKL. The CDR3 spans 15 residues. With 0 bases removed from V and 4 bases from J, the gap between germline ends came to 9 bases. The chain's CDR3 is CASSQDLGGTGELFF. The CDR3, as DNA: TGCGCCAGCAGCCAAGATCTAGGAGGCACCGGGGAGCTGTTTTTT.

This chain joins TRBV7-6 and TRBJ1-1, with D hard to call. V dropped 5 bases and J dropped 4 bases, with 20 bases sitting between them. Germline CDR1 reads SGHVS; CDR2 reads FNYEAQ. The CDR3 is made up of 16 amino acids. The CDR3 region is CASSPTGVTLGTEAFF. The CDR3 region has the DNA TGTGCCAGCAGCCCAACGGGAGTGACCCTAGGCACTGAAGCTTTCTTT. Supplemented by reference TRBV7-6 and TRBJ1-1, the full variable domain reads GAGVSQSPRYKVTKRGQDVALRCDPISGHVSLYWYRQALGQGPEFLTYFNYEAQQDKSGLPNDRFSAERPEGSISTLTIQRTEQRDSAMYRCASSPTGVTLGTEAFFGQGTRLTVV.

This clone appeared a single time. This sequence joins TRBV10-1 and TRBJ2-5; weak D call: TRBD2 (6 bases). Trimming stripped 3 bases from V and 4 bases from J, with 12 bases between. Germline loops: CDR1 WNHNN, CDR2 SYGVQD (reference sequence). The CDR3 is 14 residues long. CDR3 nucleotides: TGCGCCAGCAGTGAAACCTGGGGGGTAGAGACCCAGTACTTC. Its translation: CASSETWGVETQYF.

The chain recombines TRBV30 with TRBJ2-3; tentative D call: TRBD1 (5 bases). The CDR3 runs 14 residues. The germline CDR1 and CDR2 sequences are GTSNPN and SVGIG (reference sequence). Trimming took 3 bases from V and 2 from J, leaving 12 bases between them. The CDR3 reads CAWSLGAITDTQYF. CDR3 nucleotides: TGTGCCTGGAGCCTAGGGGCCATCACAGATACGCAGTATTTT.

This chain uses TRBV18 with TRBJ2-5; D is perhaps TRBD1 (6 bases). This CDR3 spans 14 amino acids. V was trimmed by 8 bases and J by 2 bases, leaving 15 bases between them. Germline V gene data show CDR1 as KGHSH and CDR2 as LQKENI. The CDR3 DNA follows: TGTGCCAGCCACTTAGGGGGTAGTCAAGAGACCCAGTACTTC. It is translated as CASHLGGSQETQYF.

The chain joins TRBV6-5 to TRBJ1-2; no reliable D call. There are 13 residues in the CDR3. V lost 6 bases and J 2 bases, leaving 10 bases between the germline ends. From germline, CDR1 is MNHEY and CDR2 SVGAGI. CDR3 sequence: CASRPGSNYGYTF. The CDR3 region has the DNA TGTGCCAGCAGGCCAGGCTCCAACTATGGCTACACCTTC.

J is TRBJ2-1 and V is TRBV27; 7 nucleotides align to TRBD2. CDR3 length: 15 residues. CDR1 and CDR2 from the germline V gene are MNHEY and SMNVEV (reference sequence). The V segment lost 5 bases and the J segment 4 bases; nucleotides outside the gene matches: 8. The CDR3 protein is CASSPTLGGYNEQFF. CDR3 nucleotides: TGTGCCAGCAGTCCAACTTTGGGGGGGTACAATGAGCAGTTCTTC.

The chain employs TRBV4-1 and TRBJ2-3, with a weak D call TRBD2 (7 bases). Germline assignment: CDR1 MGHRA and CDR2 YSYEKL. V lost 4 bases, J lost 4 bases, and 15 bases lay in between. This CDR3 is built from 15 residues. This CDR3 is CASSRGTGGPDTQYF. The CDR3 bases are TGCGCCAGCAGCCGAGGGACGGGGGGCCCAGATACGCAGTATTTT.

The genes are TRBV6-5 and TRBJ2-7, with 14 bases identical to TRBD2. Germline V lookup: CDR1 MNHEY, CDR2 SVGAGI. The CDR3 sequence is 15 residues long. V shed 4 bases and J 6 bases; nucleotides not matched to a gene: 5. CDR3 region: CASSLGLAGGGEQYF. DNA for the CDR3: TGTGCCAGCAGTTTAGGACTAGCGGGGGGTGGCGAGCAGTACTTC.

V usage is TRBV4-3 and J usage is TRBJ2-1; possibly TRBD2 for D (6 bases). The V end lost 0 bases, the J end lost 8 bases, and 17 bases lay between the germline ends. CDR3 length: 16 amino acids. Germline values: CDR1 LGHNA, CDR2 YSLEER. Here the CDR3 DNA reads TGCGCCAGCAGCCAAGAGAGGCAGGGAGGCGGCCATGAGCAGTTCTTC. As protein: CASSQERQGGGHEQFF.

V gene TRBV28 combines with J gene TRBJ2-4; possibly TRBD2 for D (7 bases). The CDR3 loop spans 17 amino acids. From germline, CDR1 is MDHEN and CDR2 SYDVKM. Trimming stripped 4 bases from V and 3 bases from J, with 19 bases between. This CDR3 is CASSSQTGRDGKNIQYF. As DNA, the CDR3 is TGTGCCAGCAGTTCACAAACAGGGAGGGATGGCAAAAACATTCAGTACTTC.

The V and J genes are TRBV21-1 and TRBJ2-3; the table's D gene call, TRBD2, was not cross checked with the DNA. TRBV21-1 is a pseudogene. The CDR3 contains 15 residues. CDR3 DNA: TGTGCCAGCAGCAAAGCAGGCCCGGGTTCGAATACGCAGTATTTT. Translation gives CASSKAGPGSNTQYF.

The chain uses TRBV9 and TRBJ1-3; no definite D call. Germline lookup yields CDR1 SGDLS and CDR2 YYNGEE. The CDR3 is made up of 15 amino acids. V shed 4 bases and J shed 0 bases, with 11 bases lying between them. For the CDR3, the DNA is TGTGCCAGCAGCTCCGCACGGGGCTCTGGAAACACCATATATTTT. Its translation is CASSSARGSGNTIYF.

The chain employs TRBV7-2 and TRBJ2-1, with D possibly TRBD2 on 5 matching bases. Trimming took 5 bases from V and 4 from J, leaving 12 bases between them. The CDR3 runs to 14 residues. Per the germline V gene, CDR1 is SGHTA and CDR2 is FQGNSA. CDR3 loop: CASSPTTSYNEQFF. The CDR3 DNA is TGTGCCAGCAGCCCGACCACTAGTTACAATGAGCAGTTCTTC.

The chain combines TRBV30 with TRBJ2-7; D is unclear. CDR3 size: 11 residues. The ends were cut back, 4 bases at V and 2 bases at J, with 6 bases in the middle. Germline V gene sequence: CDR1 GTSNPN, CDR2 SVGIG (reference sequence). The CDR3 DNA reads as TGTGCCTGGATAAACACCTACGAGCAGTACTTC. As protein: CAWINTYEQYF.

The rearrangement uses TRBV6-1 and TRBJ2-7; 7 bases are shared with TRBD1. From germline, CDR1 is MNHNS and CDR2 SASEGT. The CDR3 is 17 amino acids. The J segment lost 4 bases and the V segment lost 1 base, leaving 13 bases of the junction unmatched. Here the CDR3 reads CASSEGVGQALRYEQYF. As DNA, the CDR3 is TGTGCCAGCAGTGAAGGGGTCGGACAGGCCCTACGGTACGAGCAGTACTTC.